The subject of this entry is one T cell receptor (beta chain). This CDR3 is 13 amino acids long. Germline values: CDR1 DFQATT, CDR2 SNEGSKA (reference sequence). The V and J ends lost 6 bases and 1 base, in that order; junction bases with no gene match: 2. This record belongs to a study of blood T cells in healthy people across ages. Extracted total RNA amounted to at least 6 micrograms for each sample. Sample-barcoded 5' priming and a J-beta primer mix drove a second PCR of about 6 to 12 cycles. A template-switch adaptor with 12 random nucleotides tagged each cDNA molecule. One entry per CDR3 protein results from TCRdb running MiXCR on the 5' RACE reads. This sample has over a million distinct CDR3 sequences; roughly 40% occur once, and the top ten carry 6.5% to 10%.

The chain is built from TRBV20-1 and TRBJ2-2, with 7 nucleotides matching TRBD1. The sequence was obtained from a woman aged 18 to 35 in good health. The sequenced sample was blood. CDR3 DNA: TGCAGTGCACGACAGGGGAACACCGGGGAGCTGTTTTTT. Translation: CSARQGNTGELFF.